One and the same sample provided the 6 T cell receptor beta chains below, sequenced in a study of identifying expanded T cells in peripheral blood. Sequencing was performed with immunoSEQ multiplex PCR; in TCRdb, only in-frame clones are kept and a portion is missing. The table records tens of thousands of clones, about 88% of them present only once. Source material: blood. The receptors originated from a person between 18 and 69 years old in good health.

The V gene is TRBV11-3, the J gene TRBJ1-1, with D perhaps matching TRBD1 (5 bases). V lost 5 bases and J lost 0, with 10 bases in between. The germline CDR1 and CDR2 sequences are SGHNT and YENEEA. This CDR3 is 14 amino acids long. The CDR3 region is CASSKTDMNTEAFF. The CDR3 DNA is TGTGCCAGCAGCAAGACAGATATGAACACTGAAGCTTTCTTT. Drawing the rest from reference TRBV11-3 and TRBJ1-1, the complete variable domain is EAGVVQSPRYKIIEKKQPVAFWCNPISGHNTLYWYLQNLGQGPELLIRYENEEAVDDSQLPKDRFSAERLKGVDSTLKIQPAELGDSAVYLCASSKTDMNTEAFFGQGTRLTVV.

The rearrangement links TRBV5-1 to TRBJ2-1; 10 nucleotides line up with TRBD1. V was clipped by 4 bases and J by 6 bases; unmatched bases: 13. Germline V gene sequence: CDR1 SGHRS, CDR2 YFSETQ. The CDR3 spans 17 residues. The CDR3 sequence: CASSRYSGTGDINEQFF. CDR3 in DNA: TGCGCCAGCAGCCGATATTCCGGGACAGGGGATATCAATGAGCAGTTCTTC.

This chain connects TRBV13 to TRBJ1-1, with 7 nucleotides matching TRBD1. Germline trimming cut 5 bases from V and 5 bases from J; bases unmatched to any gene: 14. The CDR3 runs to 16 residues. CDR1 and CDR2 (germline): PRHDT, FYEKMQ (reference sequence). CDR3 amino acids: CASSLIRQGESTEAFF. The CDR3 nucleotides are TGTGCCAGCAGCCTTATAAGACAGGGTGAGTCTACTGAAGCTTTCTTT.

This rearrangement joins TRBV9 to TRBJ1-1; a possible D gene is TRBD1 (6 bases). V lost 0 bases and J 1 base, leaving 10 bases between the germline ends. This CDR3 contains 15 residues. Germline V CDR1 and CDR2: SGDLS, YYNGEE. CDR3 sequence: CASSVAGARNTEAFF. For the CDR3, the DNA is TGTGCCAGCAGCGTAGCAGGGGCCAGGAACACTGAAGCTTTCTTT.

CDR3 amino acids: CASSSLMQTYGYTF. CDR3 coding DNA: TGTGCCAGCAGCTCACTGATGCAAACCTATGGCTACACCTTC. The rearrangement uses TRBV11-2 and TRBJ1-2; D gene ambiguous. The germline V gene has CDR1 SGHAT and CDR2 FQNNGV. Trimming stripped 4 bases from V and 4 bases from J, with 13 bases between. The CDR3 length is 14 residues. Using reference TRBV11-2 and TRBJ1-2 for the parts outside the CDR3, the full variable domain is EAGVAQSPRYKIIEKRQSVAFWCNPISGHATLYWYQQILGQGPKLLIQFQNNGVVDDSQLPKDRFSAERLKGVDSTLKIQPAKLEDSAVYLCASSSLMQTYGYTFGSGTRLTVV.

This chain uses TRBV10-3 with TRBJ1-1; unclear D gene. Trimming cost V 0 bases and J 5 bases, with 25 bases left between them. The germline V gene has CDR1 ENHRY and CDR2 SYGVKD. The CDR3 is 19 residues long. The chain's CDR3 is CAISESALNPILSATEAFF. DNA for the CDR3: TGTGCCATCAGTGAGTCGGCTCTGAACCCGATTCTATCGGCGACTGAAGCTTTCTTT.